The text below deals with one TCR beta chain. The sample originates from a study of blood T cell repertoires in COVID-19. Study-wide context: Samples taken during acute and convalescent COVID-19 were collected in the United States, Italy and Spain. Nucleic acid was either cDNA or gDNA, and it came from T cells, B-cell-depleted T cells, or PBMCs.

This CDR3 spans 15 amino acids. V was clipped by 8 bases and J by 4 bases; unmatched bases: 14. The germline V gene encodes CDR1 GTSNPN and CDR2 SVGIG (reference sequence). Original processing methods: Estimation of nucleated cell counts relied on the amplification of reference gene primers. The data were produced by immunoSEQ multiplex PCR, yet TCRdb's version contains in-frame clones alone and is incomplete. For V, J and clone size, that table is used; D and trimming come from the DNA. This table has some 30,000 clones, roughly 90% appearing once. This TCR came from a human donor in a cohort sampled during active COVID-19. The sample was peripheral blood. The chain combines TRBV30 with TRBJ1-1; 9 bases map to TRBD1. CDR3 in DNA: TGTGCCATTCAAGCCGGGACAGGGAGTTTCACTGAAGCTTTCTTT. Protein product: CAIQAGTGSFTEAFF.